This T cell receptor (beta chain) was retrieved from a study of T cell responses to AZD1222 COVID-19 vaccine. Method: immunoSEQ multiplex PCR; TCRdb's copy keeps in-frame clones and lacks some. The sample has more than 95,000 clones, roughly 93% seen once. V was trimmed by 7 bases and J by 7 bases, leaving 19 bases between them. The CDR3 sequence is 14 residues long. CDR1 LNHDA and CDR2 SQIVND come from the germline V gene (reference sequence). This clonotype was sampled from an adult in good health. The starting material was peripheral blood, obtained on day 0 of AZD1222 vaccination. The rearrangement joins TRBV19 to TRBJ1-2, with no clear D. Here the CDR3 reads CASTPQIAIGGYTF. The CDR3 DNA follows: TGTGCCAGTACCCCACAGATTGCCATCGGTGGCTACACCTTC.